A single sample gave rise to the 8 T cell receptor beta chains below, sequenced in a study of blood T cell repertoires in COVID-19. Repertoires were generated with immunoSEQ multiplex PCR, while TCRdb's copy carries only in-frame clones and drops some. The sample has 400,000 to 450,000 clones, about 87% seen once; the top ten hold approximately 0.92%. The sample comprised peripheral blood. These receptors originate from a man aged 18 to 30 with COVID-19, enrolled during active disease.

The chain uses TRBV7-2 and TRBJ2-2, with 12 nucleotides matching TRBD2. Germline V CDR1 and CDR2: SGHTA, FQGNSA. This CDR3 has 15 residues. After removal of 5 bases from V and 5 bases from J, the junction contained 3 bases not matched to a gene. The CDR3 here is CASSPSGGVTGELFF. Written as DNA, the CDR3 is TGTGCCAGCAGCCCTAGCGGGGGGGTTACCGGGGAGCTGTTTTTT.

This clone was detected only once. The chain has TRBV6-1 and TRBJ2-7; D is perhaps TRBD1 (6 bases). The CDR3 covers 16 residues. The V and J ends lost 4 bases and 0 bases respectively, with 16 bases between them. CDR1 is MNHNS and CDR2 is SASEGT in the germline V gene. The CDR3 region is CASSALNRALSYEQYF. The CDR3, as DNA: TGTGCCAGCAGTGCCTTGAACAGGGCCCTCTCCTACGAGCAGTACTTC.

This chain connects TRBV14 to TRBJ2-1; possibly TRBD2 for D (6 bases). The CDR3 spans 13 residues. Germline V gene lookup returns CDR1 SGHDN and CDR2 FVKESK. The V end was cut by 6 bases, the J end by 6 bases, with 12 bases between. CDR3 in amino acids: CASRNSGSNEQFF. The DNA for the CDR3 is TGTGCCAGCAGGAATAGCGGTAGCAATGAGCAGTTCTTC.

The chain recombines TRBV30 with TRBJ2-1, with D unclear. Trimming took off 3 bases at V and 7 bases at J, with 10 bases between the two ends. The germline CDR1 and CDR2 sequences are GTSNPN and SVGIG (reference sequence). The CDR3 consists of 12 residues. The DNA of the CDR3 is TGTGCCTGGAGCCTAGGATTAAATGAGCAGTTCTTC. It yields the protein CAWSLGLNEQFF.

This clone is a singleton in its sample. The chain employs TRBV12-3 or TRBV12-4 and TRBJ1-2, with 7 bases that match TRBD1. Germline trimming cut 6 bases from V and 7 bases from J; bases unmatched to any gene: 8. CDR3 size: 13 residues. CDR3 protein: CASSQTGISGYTF. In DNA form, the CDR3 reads TGTGCCAGCAGCCAGACAGGGATCAGTGGCTACACCTTC.

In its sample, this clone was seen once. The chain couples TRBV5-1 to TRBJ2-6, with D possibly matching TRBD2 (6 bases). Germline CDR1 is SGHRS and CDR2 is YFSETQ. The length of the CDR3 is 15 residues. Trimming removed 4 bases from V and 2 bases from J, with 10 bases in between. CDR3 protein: CASSTRRAGANVLTF. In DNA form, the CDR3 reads TGCGCCAGCAGCACACGGAGGGCTGGGGCCAACGTCCTGACTTTC.

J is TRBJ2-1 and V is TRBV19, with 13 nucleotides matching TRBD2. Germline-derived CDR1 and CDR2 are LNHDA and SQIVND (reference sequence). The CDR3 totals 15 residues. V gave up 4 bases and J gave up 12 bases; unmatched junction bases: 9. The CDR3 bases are TGTGCCAGTAGTACCTGGACTAGCGGGAGTAGAGTGCAGTTCTTC. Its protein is CASSTWTSGSRVQFF.

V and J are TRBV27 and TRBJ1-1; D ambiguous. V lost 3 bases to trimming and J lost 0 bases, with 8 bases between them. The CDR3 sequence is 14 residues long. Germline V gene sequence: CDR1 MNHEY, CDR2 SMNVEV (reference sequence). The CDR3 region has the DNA TGTGCCAGCAGTTTTCAGTCCATGAACACTGAAGCTTTCTTT. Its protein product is CASSFQSMNTEAFF.